This record looks at one TCR beta chain sequence and its context. What it binds is not known. This entry belongs to a study of graft-versus-host responses after intestinal transplantation. Measured with immunoSEQ multiplex PCR; TCRdb has only the in-frame clones, and not every one. The sample has around 67,000 clones, 90% seen once. The CDR3 consists of 17 residues. Germline loops: CDR1 SGHDT, CDR2 YYEEEE. Unmatched junction bases numbered 14, after V lost 3 bases and J lost 6 bases. Sequencing used unstimulated CD8+ T cells sorted from spleen or lymph node cells, obtained before transplant. This TCR came from a human donor who was the organ donor for an intestinal transplant. The chain employs TRBV5-6 and TRBJ1-4; 7 nucleotides agree with TRBD1. The DNA for the CDR3 is TGTGCCAGCAGCTCAGAATTACAGGGGTTCTATGATGAAAAACTGTTTTTT. Translated: CASSSELQGFYDEKLFF.